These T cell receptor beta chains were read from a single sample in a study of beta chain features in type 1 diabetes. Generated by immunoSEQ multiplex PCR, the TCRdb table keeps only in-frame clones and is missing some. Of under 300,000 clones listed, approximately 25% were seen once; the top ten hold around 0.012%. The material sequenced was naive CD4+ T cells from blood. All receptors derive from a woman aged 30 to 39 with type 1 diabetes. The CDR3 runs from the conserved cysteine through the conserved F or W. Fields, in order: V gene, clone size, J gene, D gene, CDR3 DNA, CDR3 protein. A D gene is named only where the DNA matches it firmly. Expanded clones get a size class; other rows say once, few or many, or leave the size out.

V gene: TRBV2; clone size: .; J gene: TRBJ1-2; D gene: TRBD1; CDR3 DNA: TGTGCCAGCAGAGGGACAGGGGGCTATGGCTACACCTTC; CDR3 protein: CASRGTGGYGYTF
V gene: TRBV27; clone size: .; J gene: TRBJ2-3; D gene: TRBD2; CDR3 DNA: TGTGCCAGCAGCCGCTGGGGGAGGGAGGATACGCAGTATTTT; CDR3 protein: CASSRWGREDTQYF
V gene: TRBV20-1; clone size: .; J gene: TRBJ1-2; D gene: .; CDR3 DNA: TGCAGTCACAGGGTCGGCTATGGCTACACCTTC; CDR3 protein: CSHRVGYGYTF
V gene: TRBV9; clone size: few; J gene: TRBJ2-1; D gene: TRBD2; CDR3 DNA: TGTGCCAGCAGCGCTAGCGGGAGGACGGATGAGCAGTTCTTC; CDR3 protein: CASSASGRTDEQFF
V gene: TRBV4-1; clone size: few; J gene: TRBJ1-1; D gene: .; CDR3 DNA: TGCGCCAGCAGCCAAGTGACTGGGAACACTGAAGCTTTCTTT; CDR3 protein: CASSQVTGNTEAFF
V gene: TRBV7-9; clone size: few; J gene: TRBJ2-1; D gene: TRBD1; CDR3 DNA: TGTGCCAGCAGCTTAGTACAGGGGTCGAATGAGCAGTTCTTC; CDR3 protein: CASSLVQGSNEQFF
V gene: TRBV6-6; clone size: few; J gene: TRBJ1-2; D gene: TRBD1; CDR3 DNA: TGTGCCAGCAGTTACTCTATGGACAGGAACTATGGCTACACCTTC; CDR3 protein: CASSYSMDRNYGYTF
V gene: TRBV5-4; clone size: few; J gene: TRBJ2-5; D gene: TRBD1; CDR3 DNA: TGTGCCGCGGGTCGGGACAGGGATGAGACCCAGTACTTC; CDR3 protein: CAAGRDRDETQYF
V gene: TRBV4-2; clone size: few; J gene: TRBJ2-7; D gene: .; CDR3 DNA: TGTGCCAGCAGCCAAGCGGAGGAGTTCGGCGGATTGACCGAGCAGTACTTC; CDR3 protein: CASSQAEEFGGLTEQYF
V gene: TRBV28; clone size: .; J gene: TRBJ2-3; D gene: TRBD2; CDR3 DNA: TGTGCCAGCAGTATGACCGGGACTAGCGGATATACGCAGTATTTT; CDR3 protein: CASSMTGTSGYTQYF
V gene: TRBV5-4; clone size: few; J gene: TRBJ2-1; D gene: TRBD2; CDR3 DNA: TGTGCCAGCAGCGGGGCCGGTAGCGGGCCCTACAATGAGCAGTTCTTC; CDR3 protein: CASSGAGSGPYNEQFF
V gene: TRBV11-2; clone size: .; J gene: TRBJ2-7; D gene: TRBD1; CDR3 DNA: TGTGCCAGCAGCTTACGGGACAGAACCTACGAGCAGTACTTC; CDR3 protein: CASSLRDRTYEQYF
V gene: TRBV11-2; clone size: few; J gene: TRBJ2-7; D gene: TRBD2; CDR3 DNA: TGTGCCAGCAGCTCCAGACTAGCGGGAGACTACGAGCAGTACTTC; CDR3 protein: CASSSRLAGDYEQYF
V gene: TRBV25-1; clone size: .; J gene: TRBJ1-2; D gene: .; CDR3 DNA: TGTGCCAGCAGTGATCGGGGGGAATCAAGCTACACCTTC; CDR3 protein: CASSDRGESSYTF
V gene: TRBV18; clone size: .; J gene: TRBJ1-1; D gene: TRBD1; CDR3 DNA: TGTGCCAGCTCACCGATCGGGACAGGGTTGAACACTGAAGCTTTCTTT; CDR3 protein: CASSPIGTGLNTEAFF
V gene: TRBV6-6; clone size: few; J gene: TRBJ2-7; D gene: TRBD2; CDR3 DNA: TGTGCCAGCAGTTGGTGGACTAGCGGGAGCTACGAGCAGTACTTC; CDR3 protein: CASSWWTSGSYEQYF
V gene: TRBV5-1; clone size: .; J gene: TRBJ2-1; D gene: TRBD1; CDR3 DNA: TGCGCCAGCAGCTTGGGGACAGGGTGGTTTGGGCAGTTCTTC; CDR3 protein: CASSLGTGWFGQFF